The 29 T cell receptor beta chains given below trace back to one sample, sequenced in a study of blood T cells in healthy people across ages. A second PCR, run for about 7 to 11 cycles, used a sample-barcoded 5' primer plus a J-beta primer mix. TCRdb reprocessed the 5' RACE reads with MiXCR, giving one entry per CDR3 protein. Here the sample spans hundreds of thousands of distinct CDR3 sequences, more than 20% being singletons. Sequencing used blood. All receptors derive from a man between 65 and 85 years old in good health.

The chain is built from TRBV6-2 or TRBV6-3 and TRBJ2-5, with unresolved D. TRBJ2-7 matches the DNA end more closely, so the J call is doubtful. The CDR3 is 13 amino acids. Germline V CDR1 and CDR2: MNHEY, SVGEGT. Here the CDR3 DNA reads TGTGCCAGCAAAAGGGAACTCATTTACGAGCAGTACTTC. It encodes CASKRELIYEQYF.

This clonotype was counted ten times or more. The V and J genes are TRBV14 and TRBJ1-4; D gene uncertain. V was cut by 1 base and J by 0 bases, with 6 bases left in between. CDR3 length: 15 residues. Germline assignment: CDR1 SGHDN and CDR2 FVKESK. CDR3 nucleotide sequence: TGTGCCAGCAGCCAAGGGCCTGCAACTAATGAAAAACTGTTTTTT. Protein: CASSQGPATNEKLFF.

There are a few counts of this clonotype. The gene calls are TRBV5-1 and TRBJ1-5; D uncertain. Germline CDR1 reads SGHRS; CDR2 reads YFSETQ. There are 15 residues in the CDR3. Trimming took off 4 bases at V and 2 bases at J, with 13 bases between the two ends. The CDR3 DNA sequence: TGCGCCAGCAGCATCGGAGCTATGGGCAATCAGCCCCAGCATTTT. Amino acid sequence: CASSIGAMGNQPQHF. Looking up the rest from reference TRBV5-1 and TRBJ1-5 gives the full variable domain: KAGVTQTPRYLIKTRGQQVTLSCSPISGHRSVSWYQQTPGQGLQFLFEYFSETQRNKGNFPGRFSGRQFSNSRSEMNVSTLELGDSALYLCASSIGAMGNQPQHFGDGTRLSIL.

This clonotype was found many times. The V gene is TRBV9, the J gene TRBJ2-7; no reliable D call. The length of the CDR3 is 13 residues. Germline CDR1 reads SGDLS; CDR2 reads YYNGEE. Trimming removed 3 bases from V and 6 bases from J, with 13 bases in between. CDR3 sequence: CASSASPVGEQYF. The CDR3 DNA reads TGTGCCAGCAGCGCCTCCCCGGTGGGCGAGCAGTACTTC.

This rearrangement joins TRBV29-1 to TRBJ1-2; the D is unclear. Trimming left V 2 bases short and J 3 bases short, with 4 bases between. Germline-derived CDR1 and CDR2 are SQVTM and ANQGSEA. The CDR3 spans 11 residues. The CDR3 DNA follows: TGCAGCGTTGAACAGGACTATGGCTACACCTTC. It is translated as CSVEQDYGYTF.

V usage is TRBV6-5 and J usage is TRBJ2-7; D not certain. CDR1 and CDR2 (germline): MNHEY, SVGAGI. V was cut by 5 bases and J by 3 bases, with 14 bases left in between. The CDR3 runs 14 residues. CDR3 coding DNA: TGTGCCAGCAGTAAAAAGCGAGACGGCTACGAGCAGTACTTC. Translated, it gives CASSKKRDGYEQYF.

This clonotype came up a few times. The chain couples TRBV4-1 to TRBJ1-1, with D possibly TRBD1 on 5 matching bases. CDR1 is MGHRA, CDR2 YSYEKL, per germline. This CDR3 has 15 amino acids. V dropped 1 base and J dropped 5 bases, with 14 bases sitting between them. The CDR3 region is CASSQGFGGGTEAFF. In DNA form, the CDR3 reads TGCGCCAGCAGCCAAGGGTTCGGGGGAGGGACTGAAGCTTTCTTT.

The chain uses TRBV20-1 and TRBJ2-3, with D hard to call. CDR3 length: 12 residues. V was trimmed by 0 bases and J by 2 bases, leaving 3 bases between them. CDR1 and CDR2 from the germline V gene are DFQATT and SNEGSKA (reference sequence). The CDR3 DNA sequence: TGCAGTGCTAGAGAGCACACAGATACGCAGTATTTT. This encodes CSAREHTDTQYF.

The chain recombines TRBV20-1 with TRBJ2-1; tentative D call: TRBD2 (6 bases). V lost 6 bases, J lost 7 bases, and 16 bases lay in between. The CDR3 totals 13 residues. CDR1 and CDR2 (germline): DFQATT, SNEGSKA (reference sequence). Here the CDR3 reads CSAAHRGWNEQFF. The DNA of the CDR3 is TGCAGTGCAGCCCACCGGGGGTGGAATGAGCAGTTCTTC.

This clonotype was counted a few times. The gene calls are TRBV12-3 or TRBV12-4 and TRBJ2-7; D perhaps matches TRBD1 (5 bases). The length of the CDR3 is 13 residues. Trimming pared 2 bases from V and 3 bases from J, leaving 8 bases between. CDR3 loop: CASSLLQDYEQYF. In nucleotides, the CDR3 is TGTGCCAGCAGTTTACTACAGGACTACGAGCAGTACTTC.

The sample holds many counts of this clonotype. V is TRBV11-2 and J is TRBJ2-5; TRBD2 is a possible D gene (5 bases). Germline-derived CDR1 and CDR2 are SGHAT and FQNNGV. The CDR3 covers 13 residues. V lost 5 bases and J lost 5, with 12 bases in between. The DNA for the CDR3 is TGTGCCAGCAGCCCCAGCGGTTATGAGACCCAGTACTTC. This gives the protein CASSPSGYETQYF.

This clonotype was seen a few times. CDR3 coding DNA: TGCAGTGCTGGGGGGAGTTATGAGCAGTTCTTC. Translating gives CSAGGSYEQFF. This rearrangement joins TRBV20-1 to TRBJ2-5; D might be TRBD2 (6 bases). The end of the DNA fits TRBJ2-1 better, so the J call may be wrong. The CDR3 extends over 11 amino acids. The germline CDR1 and CDR2 sequences are DFQATT and SNEGSKA (reference sequence).

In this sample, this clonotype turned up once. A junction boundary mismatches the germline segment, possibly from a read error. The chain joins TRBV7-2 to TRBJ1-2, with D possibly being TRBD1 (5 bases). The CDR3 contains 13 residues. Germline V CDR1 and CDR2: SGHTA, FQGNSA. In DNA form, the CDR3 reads TGTGCCGGCAGCTTACGGGGGGGCTATGGCTACACCTTC. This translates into CAGSLRGGYGYTF.

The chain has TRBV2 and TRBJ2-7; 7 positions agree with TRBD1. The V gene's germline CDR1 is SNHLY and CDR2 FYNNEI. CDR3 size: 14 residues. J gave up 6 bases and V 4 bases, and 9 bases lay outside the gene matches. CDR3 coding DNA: TGTGCCAGCAGTGCCGGGACAGCGTCTCGCGAGCAGTACTTC. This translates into CASSAGTASREQYF.

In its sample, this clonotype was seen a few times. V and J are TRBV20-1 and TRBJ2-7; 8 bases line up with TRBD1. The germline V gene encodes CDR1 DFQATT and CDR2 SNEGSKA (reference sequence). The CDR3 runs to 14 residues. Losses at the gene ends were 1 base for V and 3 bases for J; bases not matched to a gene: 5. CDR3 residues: CSARVPTGDYEQYF. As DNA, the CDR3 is TGCAGTGCTAGAGTACCGACAGGGGACTACGAGCAGTACTTC.

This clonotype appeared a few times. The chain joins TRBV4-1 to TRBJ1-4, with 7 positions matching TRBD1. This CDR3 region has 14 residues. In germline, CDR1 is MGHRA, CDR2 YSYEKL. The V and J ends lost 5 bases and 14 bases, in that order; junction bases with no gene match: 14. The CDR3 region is CASSATGTVPGLFF. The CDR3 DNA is TGCGCCAGCAGCGCAACCGGGACAGTCCCGGGTCTGTTTTTT.

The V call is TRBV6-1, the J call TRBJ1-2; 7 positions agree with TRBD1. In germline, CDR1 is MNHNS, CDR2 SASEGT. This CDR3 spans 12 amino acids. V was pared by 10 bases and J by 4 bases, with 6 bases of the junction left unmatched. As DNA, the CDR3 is TGTGCCACTACCAGGGGGATCTATGGCTACACCTTC. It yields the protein CATTRGIYGYTF.

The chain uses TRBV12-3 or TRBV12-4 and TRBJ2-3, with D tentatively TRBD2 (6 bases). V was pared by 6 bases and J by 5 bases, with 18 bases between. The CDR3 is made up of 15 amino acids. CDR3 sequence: CASSKEGNRGDTQYF. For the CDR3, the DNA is TGTGCCAGCAGCAAGGAGGGGAACAGAGGAGATACGCAGTATTTT.

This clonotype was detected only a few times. This CDR3 reads CASSQDPPYPDRAAGNTIYF. The CDR3 DNA follows: TGCGCCAGCAGCCAAGATCCCCCATACCCGGACAGAGCGGCTGGAAACACCATATATTTT. The chain employs TRBV4-1 and TRBJ1-3, with TRBD1 as a possible D gene (6 bases). Germline values: CDR1 MGHRA, CDR2 YSYEKL. The CDR3 is made up of 20 amino acids. With 0 bases removed from V and 2 bases from J, the gap between germline ends came to 23 bases.

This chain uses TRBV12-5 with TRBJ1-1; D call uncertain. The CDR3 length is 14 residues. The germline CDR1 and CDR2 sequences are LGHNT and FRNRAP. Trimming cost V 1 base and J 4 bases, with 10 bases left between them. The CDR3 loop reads CASGLEARITEAFF. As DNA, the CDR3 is TGTGCTAGTGGTTTGGAGGCAAGGATCACTGAAGCTTTCTTT.

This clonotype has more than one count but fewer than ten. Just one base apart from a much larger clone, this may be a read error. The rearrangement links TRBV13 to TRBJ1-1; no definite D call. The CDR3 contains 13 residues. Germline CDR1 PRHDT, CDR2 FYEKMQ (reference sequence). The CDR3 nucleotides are TGTGCCAGCAGCCCGCGCAGCCACACTGATGCTTTCTTT. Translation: CASSPRSHTDAFF.

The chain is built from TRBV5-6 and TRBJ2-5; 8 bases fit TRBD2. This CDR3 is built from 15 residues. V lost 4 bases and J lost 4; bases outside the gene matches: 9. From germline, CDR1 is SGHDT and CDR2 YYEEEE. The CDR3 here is CASSPEAGVRETQYF. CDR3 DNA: TGTGCCAGCAGCCCCGAAGCGGGAGTTCGAGAGACCCAGTACTTC.

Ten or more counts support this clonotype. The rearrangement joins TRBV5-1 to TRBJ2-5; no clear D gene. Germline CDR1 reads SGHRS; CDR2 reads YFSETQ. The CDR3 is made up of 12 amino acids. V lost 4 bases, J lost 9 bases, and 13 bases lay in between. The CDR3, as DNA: TGCGCCAGCAGCCATACCCCCGGGTCCCAGTACTTC. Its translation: CASSHTPGSQYF.

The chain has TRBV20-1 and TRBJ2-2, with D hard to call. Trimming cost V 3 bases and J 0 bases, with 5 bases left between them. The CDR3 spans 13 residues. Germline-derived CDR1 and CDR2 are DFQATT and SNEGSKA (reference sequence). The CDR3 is CSARGPNTGELFF. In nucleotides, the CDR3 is TGCAGTGCTAGGGGCCCGAACACCGGGGAGCTGTTTTTT.

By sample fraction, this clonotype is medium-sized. The CDR3 bases are TGCAGTGCTAACAGGGGGGAAGAAAAACTGTTTTTT. It encodes CSANRGEEKLFF. The genes are TRBV20-1 and TRBJ1-4; 8 nucleotides line up with TRBD1. CDR3 length: 12 residues. Germline V CDR1 and CDR2: DFQATT, SNEGSKA (reference sequence). Trimming removed 4 bases from V and 8 bases from J; junction bases left unmatched: 3.

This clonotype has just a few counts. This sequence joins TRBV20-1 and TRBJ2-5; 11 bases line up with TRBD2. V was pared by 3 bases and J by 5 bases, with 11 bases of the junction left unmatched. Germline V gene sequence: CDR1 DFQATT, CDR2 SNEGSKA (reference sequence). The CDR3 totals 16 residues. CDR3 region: CSASPPSGRMGETQYF. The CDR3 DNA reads TGCAGTGCTAGCCCGCCTAGCGGGAGGATGGGTGAGACCCAGTACTTC.

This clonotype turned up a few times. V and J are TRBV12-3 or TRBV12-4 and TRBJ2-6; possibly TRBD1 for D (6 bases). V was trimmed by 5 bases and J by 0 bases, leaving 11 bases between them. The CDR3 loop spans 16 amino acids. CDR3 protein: CASSTGILSGANVLTF. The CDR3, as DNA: TGTGCCAGCAGTACAGGGATACTCTCTGGGGCCAACGTCCTGACTTTC.

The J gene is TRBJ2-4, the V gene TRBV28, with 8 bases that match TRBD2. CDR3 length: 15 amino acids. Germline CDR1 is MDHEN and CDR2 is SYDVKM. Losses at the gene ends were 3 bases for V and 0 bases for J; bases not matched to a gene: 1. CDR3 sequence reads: CASSFTSGAKNIQYF. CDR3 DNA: TGTGCCAGCAGTTTTACTAGCGGAGCCAAAAACATTCAGTACTTC.

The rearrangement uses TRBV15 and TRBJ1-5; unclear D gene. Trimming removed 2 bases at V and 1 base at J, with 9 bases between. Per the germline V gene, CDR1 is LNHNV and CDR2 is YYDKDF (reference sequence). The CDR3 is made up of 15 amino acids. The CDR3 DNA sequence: TGTGCCACCAGCAGAATCCTCGGGAGCAATCAGCCCCAGCATTTT. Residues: CATSRILGSNQPQHF.